Shown below are 7 T cell receptor beta chains from a single sample sequenced in a study of blood T cells in healthy people across ages. The authors ran a second PCR of about 7 to 12 cycles using a sample-barcoded 5' primer and a J-beta primer mix. TCRdb fed the 5' RACE reads into MiXCR, producing one record per CDR3 protein. This table holds 1.5 million to 2 million distinct CDR3 sequences, about 39% found once. The source material was blood. These receptors came from a human donor in good health.

The J gene is TRBJ1-1, the V gene TRBV28, with D possibly being TRBD1 (5 bases). Germline CDR1 reads MDHEN; CDR2 reads SYDVKM. Trimming removed 6 bases from V and 8 bases from J, with 13 bases in between. The CDR3 sequence is 12 residues long. CDR3 DNA: TGTGCCAGCAGGTGGGGGGGTAAGGAAGCTTTCTTT. Translating gives CASRWGGKEAFF.

The table lists this clonotype with a few counts. This rearrangement joins TRBV18 to TRBJ2-1; D perhaps matches TRBD1 (6 bases). Germline V lookup: CDR1 KGHSH, CDR2 LQKENI. CDR3 length: 15 residues. The V end lost 0 bases, the J end lost 4 bases, and 10 bases lay between the germline ends. CDR3 loop: CASSPPSQGYNEQFF. The CDR3 region has the DNA TGTGCCAGCTCACCACCTTCGCAGGGGTACAATGAGCAGTTCTTC. The variable domain in full, completed from reference TRBV18 and TRBJ2-1, reads NAGVMQNPRHLVRRRGQEARLRCSPMKGHSHVYWYRQLPEEGLKFMVYLQKENIIDESGMPKERFSAEFPKEGPSILRIQQVVRGDSAAYFCASSPPSQGYNEQFFGPGTRLTVL.

This rearrangement joins TRBV20-1 to TRBJ1-6; D is undetermined. Looked up from germline, CDR1 is DFQATT and CDR2 is SNEGSKA (reference sequence). The CDR3 has 13 residues. Trimming pared 2 bases from V and 6 bases from J, leaving 8 bases between. The CDR3 sequence: CSARIGINSPLHF. CDR3 nucleotides: TGCAGTGCTAGAATTGGAATTAATTCACCCCTCCACTTT.

This sequence joins TRBV7-3 and TRBJ2-2; 10 nucleotides align to TRBD2. The germline CDR1 and CDR2 sequences are SGHTA and FQGTGA. Unmatched junction bases numbered 2, after V lost 3 bases and J lost 4 bases. CDR3 length equals 15 residues. The CDR3 region is CASSLSGGVTGELFF. CDR3 in DNA: TGTGCCAGCAGCTTGAGCGGGGGGGTCACCGGGGAGCTGTTTTTT.

The chain has TRBV7-2 and TRBJ1-2, with 8 bases that match TRBD1. V trimming: 1 base; J trimming: 7 bases; junction bases outside the gene matches: 8. The CDR3 extends over 15 amino acids. The germline gives CDR1 SGHTA, CDR2 FQGNSA. CDR3 sequence: CASSLDWTGYSGYTF. As DNA, the CDR3 is TGTGCCAGCAGCTTAGATTGGACAGGGTACTCTGGCTACACCTTC. The entire variable domain, with the rest obtained from reference TRBV7-2 and TRBJ1-2, is as follows: GAGVSQSPSNKVTEKGKDVELRCDPISGHTALYWYRQSLGQGLEFLIYFQGNSAPDKSGLPSDRFSAERTGGSVSTLTIQRTQQEDSAVYLCASSLDWTGYSGYTFGSGTRLTVV.

Points on this clonotype: A much larger clonotype is one base distant, so this may be a read error. The V gene is TRBV15, the J gene TRBJ2-4; 7 nucleotides match TRBD2. The CDR3 covers 14 residues. The V gene's germline CDR1 is LNHNV and CDR2 YYDKDF (reference sequence). Trimming took 3 bases from V and 15 from J; bases not matched to a gene: 14. CDR3 coding DNA: TGTGCCACCAGCAGGGGACTACGGGGTTCCTCACCGTACTTC. Protein: CATSRGLRGSSPYF.

This clonotype showed up just a few times. This chain uses TRBV12-3 or TRBV12-4 with TRBJ1-2, with 7 bases lining up with TRBD1. The V and J ends lost 6 bases and 1 base, in that order; junction bases with no gene match: 5. The CDR3 totals 14 residues. CDR3 region: CASSDREYNYGYTF. DNA of the CDR3: TGTGCCAGCAGCGACAGGGAATATAACTATGGCTACACCTTC.